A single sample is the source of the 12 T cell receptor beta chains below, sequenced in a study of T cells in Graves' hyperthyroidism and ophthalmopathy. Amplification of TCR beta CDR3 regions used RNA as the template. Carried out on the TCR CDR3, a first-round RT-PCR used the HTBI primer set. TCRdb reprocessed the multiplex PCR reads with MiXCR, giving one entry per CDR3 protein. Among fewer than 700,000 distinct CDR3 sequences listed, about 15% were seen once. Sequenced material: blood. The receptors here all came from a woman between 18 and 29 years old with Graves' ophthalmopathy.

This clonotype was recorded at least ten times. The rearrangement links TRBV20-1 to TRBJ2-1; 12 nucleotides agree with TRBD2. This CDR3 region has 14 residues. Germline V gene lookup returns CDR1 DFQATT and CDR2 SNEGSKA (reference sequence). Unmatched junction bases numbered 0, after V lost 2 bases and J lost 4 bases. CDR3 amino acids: CSARTSGGYNEQFF. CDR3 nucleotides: TGCAGTGCTAGAACTAGCGGGGGGTACAATGAGCAGTTCTTC.

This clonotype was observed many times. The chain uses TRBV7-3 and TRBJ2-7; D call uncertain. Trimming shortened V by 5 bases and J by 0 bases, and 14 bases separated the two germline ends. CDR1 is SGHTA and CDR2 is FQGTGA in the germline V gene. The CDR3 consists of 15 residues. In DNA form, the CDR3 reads TGTGCCAGCAGCCGCGAGCCTAGGAGCTCCTACGAGCAGTACTTC. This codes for CASSREPRSSYEQYF.

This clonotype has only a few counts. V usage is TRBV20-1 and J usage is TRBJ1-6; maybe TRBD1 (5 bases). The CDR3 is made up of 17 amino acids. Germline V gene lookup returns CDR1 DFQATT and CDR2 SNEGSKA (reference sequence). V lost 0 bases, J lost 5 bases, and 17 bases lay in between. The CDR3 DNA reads TGCAGTGCTAGAGACCCCGGGACGGCAAGAGATAATTCACCCCTCCACTTT. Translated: CSARDPGTARDNSPLHF.

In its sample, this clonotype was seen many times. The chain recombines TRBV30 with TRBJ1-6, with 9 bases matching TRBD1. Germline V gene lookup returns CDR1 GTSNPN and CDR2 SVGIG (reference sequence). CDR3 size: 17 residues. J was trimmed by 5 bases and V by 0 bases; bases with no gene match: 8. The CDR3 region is CAWSVWDRVLNNSPLHF. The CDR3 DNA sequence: TGTGCCTGGAGTGTATGGGACAGGGTGCTTAATAATTCACCCCTCCACTTT.

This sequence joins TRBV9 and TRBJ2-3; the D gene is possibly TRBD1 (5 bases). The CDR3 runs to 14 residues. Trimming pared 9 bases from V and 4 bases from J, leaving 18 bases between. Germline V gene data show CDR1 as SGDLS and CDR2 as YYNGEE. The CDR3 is CATARGVGADTQYF. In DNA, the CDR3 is TGTGCCACCGCGAGAGGCGTAGGGGCAGATACGCAGTATTTT. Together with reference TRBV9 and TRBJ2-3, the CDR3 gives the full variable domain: DSGVTQTPKHLITATGQRVTLRCSPRSGDLSVYWYQQSLDQGLQFLIQYYNGEERAKGNILERFSAQQFPDLHSELNLSSLELGDSALYFCATARGVGADTQYFGPGTRLTVL.

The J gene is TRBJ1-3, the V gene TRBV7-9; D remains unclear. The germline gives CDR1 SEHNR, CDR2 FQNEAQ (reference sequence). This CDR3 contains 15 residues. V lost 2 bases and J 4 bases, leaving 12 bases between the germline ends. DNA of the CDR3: TGTGCCAGCAGCTTAATCCCGGACGGCGGAAACACCATATATTTT. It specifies CASSLIPDGGNTIYF.

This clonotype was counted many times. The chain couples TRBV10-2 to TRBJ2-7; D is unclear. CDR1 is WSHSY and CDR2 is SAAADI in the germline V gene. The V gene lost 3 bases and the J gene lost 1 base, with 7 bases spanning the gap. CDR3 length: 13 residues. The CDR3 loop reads CASSEGWSYEQYF. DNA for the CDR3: TGCGCCAGCAGTGAAGGCTGGTCCTACGAGCAGTACTTC.

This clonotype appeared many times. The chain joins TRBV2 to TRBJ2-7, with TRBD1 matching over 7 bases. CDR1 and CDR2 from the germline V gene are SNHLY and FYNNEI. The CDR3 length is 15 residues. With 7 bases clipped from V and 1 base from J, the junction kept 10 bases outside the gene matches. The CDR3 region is CASIDREHLSYEQYF. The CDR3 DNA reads TGTGCCAGCATTGACAGGGAACACCTATCCTACGAGCAGTACTTC.

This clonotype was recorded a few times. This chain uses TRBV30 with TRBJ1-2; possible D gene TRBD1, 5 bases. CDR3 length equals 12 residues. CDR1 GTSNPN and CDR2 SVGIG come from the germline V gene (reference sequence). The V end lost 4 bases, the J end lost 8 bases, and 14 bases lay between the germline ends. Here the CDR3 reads CAWNAAAGGYTF. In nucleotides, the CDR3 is TGTGCCTGGAATGCGGCGGCAGGGGGCTACACCTTC.

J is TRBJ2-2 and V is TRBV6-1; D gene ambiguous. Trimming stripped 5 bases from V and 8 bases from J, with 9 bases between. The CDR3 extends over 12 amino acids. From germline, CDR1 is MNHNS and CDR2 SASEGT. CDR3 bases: TGTGCCAGCAGTAATGGGATTGGGGAGCTGTTTTTT. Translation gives CASSNGIGELFF.

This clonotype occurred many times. CDR3: CASLADQPQHF. The CDR3 DNA follows: TGCGCCAGCTTGGCAGATCAGCCCCAGCATTTT. The chain links TRBV5-1 to TRBJ1-5, with unresolved D. Trimming shortened V by 7 bases and J by 5 bases, and 7 bases separated the two germline ends. Germline CDR1 SGHRS, CDR2 YFSETQ. This CDR3 is 11 amino acids long.

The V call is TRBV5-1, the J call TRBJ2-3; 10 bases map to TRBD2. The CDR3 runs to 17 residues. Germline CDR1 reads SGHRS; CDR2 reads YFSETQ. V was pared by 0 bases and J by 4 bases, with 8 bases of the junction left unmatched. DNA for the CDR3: TGCGCCAGCAGCTTGGCCTTAGCGGGAGGCTCCGCAGATACGCAGTATTTT. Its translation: CASSLALAGGSADTQYF. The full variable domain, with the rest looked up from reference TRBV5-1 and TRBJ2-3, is KAGVTQTPRYLIKTRGQQVTLSCSPISGHRSVSWYQQTPGQGLQFLFEYFSETQRNKGNFPGRFSGRQFSNSRSEMNVSTLELGDSALYLCASSLALAGGSADTQYFGPGTRLTVL.